The rows below give T cell receptor beta chains drawn from one sample of a study of blood T cell repertoires in COVID-19. Using immunoSEQ multiplex PCR, the repertoire was profiled, and TCRdb retains in-frame clones only, with some absent. The repertoire includes around 200,000 clones, 70% to 80% of them detected once, and around 12% sits in the top ten. The sequenced sample consisted of peripheral blood. These receptors were taken from a woman between 50 and 59 years old with acute or convalescent COVID-19. The CDR3 runs from the conserved cysteine through the conserved F or W. The D gene is left open where the match is weak. Clone size is given for some rows only: seen once, a few or many times, or a class if the clone is expanded.

j_gene | v_gene | abundance | len | d_gene | CDR3nt | CDR3aa
TRBJ2-1 | TRBV19 | NA | 16 | NA | TGTGCCAGTAGTGCCTTGAGGGGGGGTTATTACAATGAGCAGTTCTTC | CASSALRGGYYNEQFF
TRBJ1-6 | TRBV9 | NA | 16 | TRBD1 | TGTGCCAGCAGCGCGCGTCTGCAGGGGGCGAATTCACCCCTCCACTTT | CASSARLQGANSPLHF
TRBJ2-3 | TRBV4-3 | once | 16 | TRBD1 | TGCGCCAGCAGCCAAGGGGCAGGGGGATATTTGGATACGCAGTATTTT | CASSQGAGGYLDTQYF
TRBJ1-1 | TRBV6-5 | NA | 16 | NA | TGTGCCAGCAGTTCCCTGCGACAGATCATGAACACTGAAGCTTTCTTT | CASSSLRQIMNTEAFF
TRBJ2-7 | TRBV24-1 | NA | 15 | TRBD1 | TGTGCCACCAGTGATTCCGGGACAGGGAACTACGAGCAGTACTTC | CATSDSGTGNYEQYF
TRBJ2-7 | TRBV28 | NA | 14 | NA | TGTGCCAGCAGTCTCGACTATCTCGCCTACGAGCAGTACTTC | CASSLDYLAYEQYF
TRBJ2-2 | TRBV9 | NA | 13 | NA | TGTGCCAGCAAACTAGCAGTCGCCGGGGAGCTGTTTTTT | CASKLAVAGELFF
TRBJ1-5 | TRBV19 | NA | 18 | TRBD1 | TGTGCCAGTAGTATAGATCCAGGGGGCGGGTTAGGCAATCAGCCCCAGCATTTT | CASSIDPGGGLGNQPQHF
TRBJ2-3 | TRBV11-2 | NA | 14 | TRBD2 | TGTGCCACTAGCGGGGGCACTAGCACAGATACGCAGTATTTT | CATSGGTSTDTQYF
TRBJ2-1 | TRBV6-5 | NA | 14 | TRBD2 | TGTGCCAGCACGCCGTCGGGAGGGGACAATGAGCAGTTCTTC | CASTPSGGDNEQFF
TRBJ1-1 | TRBV6-6 | NA | 13 | NA | TGTGCCAGCATTCACACGGGGAACACTGAAGCTTTCTTT | CASIHTGNTEAFF
TRBJ1-4 | TRBV11-2 | NA | 18 | NA | TGTGCCAGCAGCTTAGGGATCGGTCGGGAAGCAACTAATGAAAAACTGTTTTTT | CASSLGIGREATNEKLFF
TRBJ2-7 | TRBV2 | NA | 15 | NA | TGTGCCAGCAGTGAAGTTGTGGATGTGGGGACTCCCCAGTACTTC | CASSEVVDVGTPQYF
TRBJ2-3 | TRBV21-1 | few | 16 | NA | TGTGCCAGCAGCAAAGCTACAACCGCCTTCTCGGATACGCAGTATTTT | CASSKATTAFSDTQYF
TRBJ2-1 | TRBV5-1 | NA | 14 | NA | TGCGCCAGCAGCTTGCAACAAGCAGGCGATGAGCAGTTCTTC | CASSLQQAGDEQFF
TRBJ1-1 | TRBV6-6 | NA | 14 | NA | TGTGCCAGCAGCAAAAGTACAGGGTCCTCTGAAGCTTTCTTT | CASSKSTGSSEAFF
TRBJ2-7 | TRBV28 | NA | 11 | NA | TGTGCCAGCACGCCTAAAACCAAGCAGTACTTC | CASTPKTKQYF
TRBJ1-4 | TRBV4-3 | NA | 16 | TRBD1 | TGCGCCAGCAGCCAAATGACCGGGACAGTAACTGAAAAACTGTTTTTT | CASSQMTGTVTEKLFF
TRBJ2-7 | TRBV28 | NA | 16 | TRBD2 | TGTGCCAGCAGTTTATTTCCCCGGGGACTAGGACTCGAGCAGTACTTC | CASSLFPRGLGLEQYF
TRBJ1-3 | TRBV24-1 | NA | 15 | TRBD1 | TGTGCCACCAGGGCCGGGACAGGGGAAGGAAACACCATATATTTT | CATRAGTGEGNTIYF
TRBJ2-1 | TRBV28 | NA | 15 | NA | TGTGCCAGCATTCGCCGGCTCAGGGGTGACAATGAGCAGTTCTTC | CASIRRLRGDNEQFF
TRBJ2-1 | TRBV5-1 | NA | 14 | NA | TGCGCCAGCAGCTTGGAACTAGGGCATAGGGAGCAGTTCTTC | CASSLELGHREQFF
TRBJ2-3 | TRBV10-3 | NA | 16 | TRBD1 | TGTGCCACCGGCGGACAAGGGGGCGTAGGCACAGATACGCAGTATTTT | CATGGQGGVGTDTQYF
TRBJ2-6 | TRBV5-1 | NA | 18 | TRBD2 | TGCGCCAGCAGCTTGATACTAGCGGGCCCCTCTGGGGCCAACGTCCTGACTTTC | CASSLILAGPSGANVLTF
TRBJ2-7 | TRBV14 | NA | 16 | TRBD2 | TGTGCCAGCAGCCGCCGGGGGACTAGCACGATCGACGAGCAGTACTTC | CASSRRGTSTIDEQYF
TRBJ2-1 | TRBV4-2 | NA | 16 | TRBD2 | TGTGCCAGCAGCCAAGAGACTAGCGGGACGTTAAATGAGCAGTTCTTC | CASSQETSGTLNEQFF
TRBJ2-2 | TRBV2 | NA | 15 | TRBD1 | TGTGCCAGCAGTTCACAGGGGGCAGGCACCGGGGAGCTGTTTTTT | CASSSQGAGTGELFF
TRBJ2-3 | TRBV7-2 | NA | 19 | TRBD1 | TGTGCCAGCAGCTGGGACAGGCCCTTAACGGGACTTCACACAGATACGCAGTATTTT | CASSWDRPLTGLHTDTQYF
TRBJ1-1 | TRBV5-5 | NA | 14 | TRBD1 | TGTGCCAGCAGCGCCGTACAGGGGTACACTGAAGCTTTCTTT | CASSAVQGYTEAFF
TRBJ1-1 | TRBV4-2 | NA | 15 | NA | TGTGCCAGCAGCCAAACAAAAGGACAGCACACTGAAGCTTTCTTT | CASSQTKGQHTEAFF
TRBJ1-5 | TRBV19 | NA | 16 | NA | TGTGCCAGTAGTATCCCCCGGGGAGGGGGACGTCAGCCCCAGCATTTT | CASSIPRGGGRQPQHF